This T cell receptor beta chain was observed in a study of T cells after posttransplantation cyclophosphamide (dated by TCRdb to 2015 to 2016). Broadly, across the study: T cell repertoire reconstitution was tracked by TRB sequencing after myeloablative bone marrow transplantation in which posttransplantation cyclophosphamide was used as GVHD prophylaxis. Samples from about 32 PTCy-treated patients and approximately 15 related bone marrow donors of those patients were subjected to antigen receptor sequencing. Blood from every one of the 34 PTCy patients who had 1-year posttransplant specimens underwent TRB sequencing. Up to 3 additional blood samples from 2 to 5.2 years after transplant were also TRB-sequenced in 3 patients, as was pretransplant blood from a handful of patients. Because TRA and TRB clonality were tightly correlated in fewer than ten samples, subsequent TCR analyses were focused on TRB only. Public TRB sequences were searched against a database of over 3,000 sequences associated with responses to pathogens, tumor antigens, self-antigens and alloantigens.

Taken with the paper, the label for treatment or condition translates to: high-dose cyclophosphamide on days +3 and +4 as single-agent GVHD prophylaxis. For conditioning, the PTCy patients got busulfan and fludarabine, then a related or unrelated marrow graft, followed by cyclophosphamide on days +3 and +4. PTCy-treated patients came from a prospective multi-institutional clinical trial. Peripheral blood and bone marrow mononuclear cells were isolated by Ficoll-Hypaque density centrifugation and cryopreserved. A remark on this clone: What this receptor recognizes is not known. No much larger clone exists at a distance of one base, and base qualities are not known.

The germline V gene supplies CDR1 SGDLS and CDR2 YYNGEE. Inclusive of the bounding cysteine and phenylalanine, the CDR3 is 13 residues long. The CDR3 DNA has 39 bases and is translated from base 1. V trim: 4 bases; J trim: 7 bases; unmatched bases: 7. The paper as a whole reports these results and caveats: Across the roughly 48 patients, TRB clonality was highly associated with recipient CMV seropositivity and CMV reactivation, and diversity with PTCy was similar to that in the CNI/methotrexate controls. The TRB repertoires of T cells infiltrating skin or the GI tract showed only limited overlap with the TRB repertoires found in blood. Donor-recipient similarity was low at 1-2 months but rose over the first year, and later blood repertoires were often dominated by donor CD8+ memory clones.

TRB sequencing used genomic DNA with the immunoSEQ assay at survey resolution or the hsTCRB kit. Per the authors' processing: The immunoSEQ software handled initial read processing, and the LymphoSeq R package was used for repertoire analyses. For each TRB dataset, clonality was calculated as 1 minus normalized Shannon entropy, and the Gini coefficient was computed as well. To infer phenotypes in unsorted samples, TRB sequences from sorted subsets of the recipient or donor were mapped onto the unsorted samples of the same recipient. The table comes from immuneACCESS by way of TCRdb, which keeps in-frame sequences with V and J called. Part of the clones is missing from these tables; in studies checked, under half for an unresolved V gene and the rest for unknown reasons. V and J calls and clone size follow that table, whereas D and trimming were derived from the DNA. Recorded for this sample are about 43,000 clones; about 90% of them occurred a single time. The ten most abundant clones make up 2% to 2.5% of the sample.

This TCR came from a male patient over 55 who received an allogeneic stem cell transplant from a related donor and was CMV-positive. Following a transplant, a fraction of the T cells may be traceable to the graft donor. Specimen: PBMCs, collected around 60 days after allogeneic stem cell transplant with posttransplant cyclophosphamide. Recombination linked TRBV9 to TRBJ1-1; 7 of the junction bases match TRBD1. The DNA sequence follows: TGTGCCAGCAGCACCACAGGGGCTGGTGAAGCTTTCTTT. This translates into CASSTTGAGEAFF.